This TCR beta chain is drawn from a study of blood T cell repertoires in COVID-19. The protocol was immunoSEQ multiplex PCR, while the TCRdb copy is restricted to in-frame clones and leaves out a portion. This sample has about 130,000 clones; around 76% occur once, and the top ten carry roughly 5.5%. V lost 1 base to trimming and J lost 3 bases; unmatched junction nucleotides: 5. CDR1 is SSHAT and CDR2 is FNYEAQ in the germline V gene (reference sequence). The CDR3 is made up of 16 amino acids. This receptor was identified in a man in his fifties or sixties with acute or convalescent COVID-19. The chain has TRBV7-7 and TRBJ2-7, with 11 bases that match TRBD1. The sample was peripheral blood. This CDR3 is CASSLGPGQGDYEQYF. The CDR3 DNA reads TGTGCCAGCAGCTTAGGTCCGGGACAGGGGGACTACGAGCAGTACTTC.